One and the same sample provided the 28 T cell receptor beta chains below, sequenced in a study of cytomegalovirus exposure and HLA in healthy donors. Using immunoSEQ multiplex PCR, the repertoire was profiled, and TCRdb retains in-frame clones only, with some absent. The data hold more than 300,000 clones, with about nine tenths observed a single time. Material: PBMCs. The source of these receptors is a woman under 30 in good health and CMV-seronegative.

This sequence joins TRBV27 and TRBJ2-7, with 7 bases fitting TRBD2. J was trimmed by 4 bases and V by 5 bases; bases with no gene match: 8. CDR3 length: 14 residues. Germline V CDR1 and CDR2: MNHEY, SMNVEV (reference sequence). The CDR3 DNA reads TGTGCCAGCAGTATGACCGGGACTACTTACGAGCAGTACTTC. Translation gives CASSMTGTTYEQYF.

The chain uses TRBV28 and TRBJ2-7, with 9 bases lining up with TRBD1. Germline CDR1 reads MDHEN; CDR2 reads SYDVKM. The trim removed 4 bases at V and 5 bases at J, leaving 3 bases unmatched. CDR3 size: 13 residues. Here the CDR3 reads CASSYGQGHEQYF. The CDR3 coding sequence is TGTGCCAGCAGTTACGGACAGGGGCACGAGCAGTACTTC.

The rearrangement links TRBV7-2 to TRBJ2-7, with TRBD2 matching over 8 bases. The CDR3 runs to 15 residues. Germline V gene data show CDR1 as SGHTA and CDR2 as FQGNSA. V lost 1 base to trimming and J lost 2 bases; unmatched junction nucleotides: 4. The CDR3 DNA sequence: TGTGCCAGCAGCTTAGACGGGACTAGTACCTACGAGCAGTACTTC. It codes for CASSLDGTSTYEQYF.

The V call is TRBV28, the J call TRBJ2-5, with D possibly TRBD1 on 5 matching bases. CDR1 and CDR2 from the germline V gene are MDHEN and SYDVKM. The CDR3 runs to 16 residues. Trimming took 5 bases from V and 5 from J, leaving 21 bases between them. The CDR3 region is CASSAQGQGVRETQYF. DNA of the CDR3: TGTGCCAGCAGTGCGCAGGGCCAAGGGGTCCGGGAGACCCAGTACTTC.

V is TRBV13 and J is TRBJ2-7, with 7 bases that match TRBD1. V lost 5 bases and J lost 3; bases outside the gene matches: 7. Germline V lookup: CDR1 PRHDT, CDR2 FYEKMQ (reference sequence). The CDR3 is made up of 14 amino acids. The CDR3 coding sequence is TGTGCCAGCAGCCCGAGACAGGGTGGCTACGAGCAGTACTTC. Translated: CASSPRQGGYEQYF.

The chain employs TRBV5-1 and TRBJ2-1; 8 nucleotides align to TRBD2. CDR3 length equals 14 residues. Looked up from germline, CDR1 is SGHRS and CDR2 is YFSETQ. V shed 3 bases and J 2 bases; nucleotides not matched to a gene: 1. The CDR3 is CASSSGGAYNEQFF. The CDR3 region has the DNA TGCGCCAGCAGCTCCGGGGGGGCCTACAATGAGCAGTTCTTC.

The gene calls are TRBV14 and TRBJ1-2, with D unresolved. CDR1 and CDR2 from the germline V gene are SGHDN and FVKESK. CDR3 size: 14 residues. The ends were cut back, 1 base at V and 8 bases at J, with 14 bases in the middle. The CDR3, as DNA: TGTGCCAGCAGCCAAGCTTTTATCGGGAACGGCTACACCTTC. It is translated as CASSQAFIGNGYTF.

The chain recombines TRBV4-2 with TRBJ2-7; 8 positions match TRBD1. Germline CDR1 LGHNA, CDR2 YNFKEQ. The CDR3 spans 16 residues. The J segment lost 2 bases and the V segment lost 3 bases, leaving 9 bases of the junction unmatched. CDR3 sequence (DNA): TGTGCCAGCAGCCAGTCAGGACAGGGCCTAGCCTACGAGCAGTACTTC. It yields the protein CASSQSGQGLAYEQYF.

The chain links TRBV28 to TRBJ2-7, with 7 bases identical to TRBD2. Looked up from germline, CDR1 is MDHEN and CDR2 is SYDVKM. V lost 1 base to trimming and J lost 2 bases; unmatched junction nucleotides: 5. This CDR3 has 15 amino acids. The CDR3 DNA reads as TGTGCCAGCAGTTTATCCGCTAGCGGCGCCTACGAGCAGTACTTC. Encoded protein: CASSLSASGAYEQYF.

This clone was recorded a few times. The rearrangement joins TRBV6-6 to TRBJ1-5; perhaps TRBD1 as D (5 bases). Per germline, CDR1 MNHNY and CDR2 SVGAGI (reference sequence). Trimming cost V 6 bases and J 2 bases, with 14 bases left between them. This CDR3 region has 15 residues. The CDR3 sequence: CASSPDRGGNQPQHF. The CDR3, as DNA: TGTGCCAGCAGCCCCGATCGGGGGGGCAATCAGCCCCAGCATTTT.

This chain links TRBV4-3 with TRBJ2-7; D remains ambiguous. The germline CDR1 and CDR2 sequences are LGHNA and YSLEER. V was clipped by 7 bases and J by 0 bases, with 10 bases between them. The CDR3 spans 13 residues. The CDR3 nucleotides are TGCGCCAGCACCAGGCGTAACTCCTACGAGCAGTACTTC. Translated: CASTRRNSYEQYF.

The V and J genes are TRBV18 and TRBJ1-4; D perhaps matches TRBD1 (6 bases). The V and J ends lost 0 bases and 4 bases respectively, with 12 bases between them. Germline V CDR1 and CDR2: KGHSH, LQKENI. There are 16 residues in the CDR3. The CDR3 reads CASSPPPDSLNEKLFF. In DNA, the CDR3 is TGTGCCAGCTCACCACCACCGGACAGCCTTAATGAAAAACTGTTTTTT. Based on the CDR3 plus reference TRBV18 and TRBJ1-4, the full variable domain is NAGVMQNPRHLVRRRGQEARLRCSPMKGHSHVYWYRQLPEEGLKFMVYLQKENIIDESGMPKERFSAEFPKEGPSILRIQQVVRGDSAAYFCASSPPPDSLNEKLFFGSGTQLSVL.

This rearrangement joins TRBV7-2 to TRBJ2-3; D is possibly TRBD1 (6 bases). The germline V gene encodes CDR1 SGHTA and CDR2 FQGNSA. The CDR3 length is 14 residues. Trimming pared 4 bases from V and 4 bases from J, leaving 12 bases between. Here the CDR3 reads CASSSLQGPDTQYF. CDR3 nucleotide sequence: TGTGCCAGCAGCTCCCTACAGGGCCCAGATACGCAGTATTTT.

The genes are TRBV28 and TRBJ2-7; D possibly corresponds to TRBD2 (5 bases). The CDR3 runs 15 residues. The germline V gene encodes CDR1 MDHEN and CDR2 SYDVKM. Trimming took 3 bases from V and 5 from J, leaving 17 bases between them. The CDR3 coding sequence is TGTGCCAGCAGTTTGACTATAGGGTCGATAGACGAGCAGTACTTC. Its protein product is CASSLTIGSIDEQYF. Variable domain in full (rest from reference TRBV28 and TRBJ2-7): DVKVTQSSRYLVKRTGEKVFLECVQDMDHENMFWYRQDPGLGLRLIYFSYDVKMKEKGDIPEGYSVSREKKERFSLILESASTNQTSMYLCASSLTIGSIDEQYFGPGTRLTVT.

The chain uses TRBV6-5 and TRBJ2-7; 9 positions match TRBD1. The CDR3 consists of 16 residues. The germline CDR1 and CDR2 sequences are MNHEY and SVGAGI. Trimming at V came to 0 bases and at J to 2 bases, leaving 5 bases not matched to a gene. The CDR3 coding sequence is TGTGCCAGCAGTTACTCAGTTGGACAGGGGACCTACGAGCAGTACTTC. Protein product: CASSYSVGQGTYEQYF.

The V and J genes are TRBV11-3 and TRBJ2-2; the match to TRBD2 covers 13 bases. Germline V gene data show CDR1 as SGHNT and CDR2 as YENEEA. V shed 5 bases and J 5 bases; nucleotides not matched to a gene: 17. The CDR3 runs 20 residues. CDR3 in amino acids: CASSILNPLAGGPRTGELFF. CDR3 sequence (DNA): TGTGCCAGCAGCATCCTCAACCCACTAGCGGGAGGGCCTCGGACCGGGGAGCTGTTTTTT.

This clone was seen only a few times. This chain joins TRBV27 and TRBJ2-7; D is perhaps TRBD2 (5 bases). Trimming pared 6 bases from V and 3 bases from J, leaving 9 bases between. This CDR3 has 12 amino acids. CDR1 MNHEY and CDR2 SMNVEV come from the germline V gene (reference sequence). DNA of the CDR3: TGTGCCAGCAGGACAACTAGCTACGAGCAGTACTTC. Translated, it gives CASRTTSYEQYF.

The sample holds a few counts of this clone. The chain employs TRBV7-2 and TRBJ2-2; D is possibly TRBD2 (5 bases). With 5 bases removed from V and 2 bases from J, the gap between germline ends came to 12 bases. Germline V gene lookup returns CDR1 SGHTA and CDR2 FQGNSA. This CDR3 has 15 residues. CDR3 DNA sequence: TGTGCCAGCAGCCCCGTGCTAGCAAACACCGGGGAGCTGTTTTTT. The encoded protein is CASSPVLANTGELFF. Full variable domain (rest looked up from reference TRBV7-2 and TRBJ2-2): GAGVSQSPSNKVTEKGKDVELRCDPISGHTALYWYRQSLGQGLEFLIYFQGNSAPDKSGLPSDRFSAERTGGSVSTLTIQRTQQEDSAVYLCASSPVLANTGELFFGEGSRLTVL.

CDR3: CASSSRYQPQHF. The CDR3 nucleotides are TGTGCCAGCAGCTCGCGCTACCAGCCCCAGCATTTT. The chain has TRBV7-2 and TRBJ1-5; D is uncertain. Germline CDR1 and CDR2: SGHTA and FQGNSA. The CDR3 runs 12 residues. Trimming removed 4 bases at V and 7 bases at J, with 8 bases between.

This sequence joins TRBV30 and TRBJ1-1; D might be TRBD1 (6 bases). Germline V gene data show CDR1 as GTSNPN and CDR2 as SVGIG (reference sequence). Trimming left V 3 bases short and J 5 bases short, with 19 bases between. There are 15 residues in the CDR3. CDR3 protein: CAWRPSPGTQTEAFF. The CDR3 nucleotides are TGTGCCTGGAGGCCGTCCCCCGGGACACAAACTGAAGCTTTCTTT.

The chain has TRBV7-9 and TRBJ1-1; possible D gene TRBD1, 5 bases. Between the trimmed V and J ends, which lost 7 bases and 4 bases, there was a span of 22 bases. Germline-derived CDR1 and CDR2 are SEHNR and FQNEAQ (reference sequence). CDR3 length: 16 residues. CDR3 region: CASMPKGPARSTEAFF. The CDR3 DNA is TGTGCCAGCATGCCTAAGGGGCCTGCGCGAAGCACTGAAGCTTTCTTT.

In its sample, this clone was seen a few times. This chain links TRBV4-3 with TRBJ2-1, with TRBD2 matching over 12 bases. Trimming took 0 bases from V and 7 from J; bases not matched to a gene: 7. The CDR3 runs to 17 residues. Looked up from germline, CDR1 is LGHNA and CDR2 is YSLEER. The CDR3 nucleotides read TGCGCCAGCAGCCAAGAGGGGAGACTAGCGGGAGTTAATGAGCAGTTCTTC. This encodes CASSQEGRLAGVNEQFF.

The gene calls are TRBV4-3 and TRBJ2-7; tentatively, D is TRBD1 (5 bases). The germline CDR1 and CDR2 sequences are LGHNA and YSLEER. The CDR3 has 15 amino acids. V was cut by 1 base and J by 3 bases, with 13 bases left in between. CDR3 DNA: TGCGCCAGCAGCCAAGCCCCAGGGCCACTCTACGAGCAGTACTTC. This codes for CASSQAPGPLYEQYF.

The chain has TRBV5-1 and TRBJ2-1; D ambiguous. Trimming left V 0 bases short and J 5 bases short, with 3 bases between. The germline CDR1 and CDR2 sequences are SGHRS and YFSETQ. The CDR3 runs 12 residues. Written as DNA, the CDR3 is TGCGCCAGCAGCTTGGACAACAATGAGCAGTTCTTC. Amino acids: CASSLDNNEQFF.

V usage is TRBV28 and J usage is TRBJ2-7; the match to TRBD2 covers 7 bases. Trimming took 5 bases from V and 3 from J; bases not matched to a gene: 10. The CDR3 has 15 residues. CDR1 is MDHEN and CDR2 is SYDVKM in the germline V gene. In nucleotides, the CDR3 is TGTGCCAGCAGTACCGTCCGGGACTACCTCTACGAGCAGTACTTC. It codes for CASSTVRDYLYEQYF.

V is TRBV28 and J is TRBJ2-7, with 8 bases aligning to TRBD1. CDR1 is MDHEN and CDR2 is SYDVKM in the germline V gene. Germline trimming cut 4 bases from V and 9 bases from J; bases unmatched to any gene: 17. The CDR3 contains 16 residues. The CDR3 is CASSSILPGQEGVQYF. In DNA form, the CDR3 reads TGTGCCAGCAGTTCCATATTGCCGGGACAGGAAGGAGTGCAGTACTTC. The full variable domain, with the rest looked up from reference TRBV28 and TRBJ2-7, is DVKVTQSSRYLVKRTGEKVFLECVQDMDHENMFWYRQDPGLGLRLIYFSYDVKMKEKGDIPEGYSVSREKKERFSLILESASTNQTSMYLCASSSILPGQEGVQYFGPGTRLTVT.

The chain uses TRBV9 and TRBJ1-2, with D unresolved. The V gene lost 0 bases and the J gene lost 3 bases, with 6 bases spanning the gap. Germline-derived CDR1 and CDR2 are SGDLS and YYNGEE. This CDR3 is 13 amino acids long. CDR3 region: CASSVVEDYGYTF. The CDR3 DNA reads as TGTGCCAGCAGCGTAGTCGAGGACTATGGCTACACCTTC.

The genes are TRBV18 and TRBJ2-1, with TRBD2 matching over 10 bases. With V trimmed by 2 bases and J by 6 bases, 4 bases remained unmatched. CDR3 length: 15 amino acids. CDR1 is KGHSH and CDR2 is LQKENI in the germline V gene. The DNA for the CDR3 is TGTGCCAGCTCACCAGGACTAGCGGACCGCAATGAGCAGTTCTTC. Its protein product is CASSPGLADRNEQFF.